This T cell receptor beta chain originates from a study of T cells after posttransplantation cyclophosphamide. Regarding the study as a whole: Donor-recipient repertoire similarity was low at 1-2 months, rising over year one. TRB clonality was highly associated with recipient CMV seropositivity and reactivation. Tissue-infiltrating T cells from skin or gut overlapped little with blood T cells.

Sequenced by immunoSEQ multiplex PCR; TCRdb stores in-frame clones only, minus some. There are about 6,700 clones in the sample, none observed a single time. This CDR3 contains 19 residues. V gave up 0 bases and J gave up 5 bases; unmatched junction bases: 15. The germline V gene encodes CDR1 SGHRS and CDR2 YFSETQ. Cyclophosphamide on days +3 and +4 followed busulfan-fludarabine conditioning and a marrow graft. The table lists this clone with many counts. Its target is not known. The TCR was taken from a young adult male patient who received an allogeneic stem cell transplant from an unrelated donor, was CMV-positive, and had acute and chronic GVHD. A subset of T cells may come from the graft donor. J is TRBJ1-5 and V is TRBV5-1, with 9 bases that match TRBD1. This material consisted of PBMCs, taken after an allogeneic stem cell transplant with post-transplant cyclophosphamide. CDR3 sequence reads: CASSLGRGDRVSRDQPQHF. The DNA of the CDR3 is TGCGCCAGCAGCTTGGGGCGCGGGGACAGGGTTAGTAGGGATCAGCCCCAGCATTTT.